The 17 T cell receptor beta chains in this list originate from one sample, sequenced in a study of cytomegalovirus exposure and HLA in healthy donors. A multiplex PCR was run with 60 Vbeta primers and 13 Jbeta primers. The method was immunoSEQ multiplex PCR; TCRdb's version includes in-frame clones alone and lacks a portion of them. This sample's table has 65,000 to 85,000 clones. Sequencing was done on a sample of PBMCs. These receptor sequences come from a female donor in good health and CMV-seropositive.

This sequence joins TRBV29-1 and TRBJ1-4; 10 nucleotides line up with TRBD1. The CDR3 length is 14 residues. J lost 0 bases, V lost 7 bases, and 2 bases had no gene match. The germline CDR1 and CDR2 sequences are SQVTM and ANQGSEA. Written as DNA, the CDR3 is TGCAGCGCGGGACAGGGGACAACTAATGAAAAACTGTTTTTT. This encodes CSAGQGTTNEKLFF.

The chain employs TRBV30 and TRBJ2-2; D gene unclear. V lost 7 bases to trimming and J lost 3 bases, with 9 bases between them. The CDR3 consists of 12 residues. The V gene's germline CDR1 is GTSNPN and CDR2 SVGIG (reference sequence). In nucleotides, the CDR3 is TGTGCCTCTAAGGCGGACACCGGGGAGCTGTTTTTT. Amino acid sequence: CASKADTGELFF.

This chain links TRBV19 with TRBJ1-2; 7 nucleotides match TRBD1. After removal of 6 bases from V and 2 bases from J, the junction contained 6 bases not matched to a gene. The CDR3 runs to 14 residues. Germline V CDR1 and CDR2: LNHDA, SQIVND (reference sequence). The CDR3 spells CASSQDRRNYGYTF. The CDR3 DNA sequence: TGTGCCAGTAGCCAGGACAGGAGAAACTATGGCTACACCTTC.

The V call is TRBV7-2, the J call TRBJ2-7; 12 nucleotides line up with TRBD2. Germline CDR1 reads SGHTA; CDR2 reads FQGNSA. The CDR3 extends over 15 amino acids. After removal of 1 base from V and 3 bases from J, the junction contained 1 base not matched to a gene. The CDR3 here is CASSLGLAGDYEQYF. Here the CDR3 DNA reads TGTGCCAGCAGCTTAGGACTAGCGGGGGACTACGAGCAGTACTTC.

The chain links TRBV6-5 to TRBJ1-2, with TRBD1 matching over 9 bases. The length of the CDR3 is 14 residues. V shed 9 bases, J shed 3 bases, and the junction held 8 bases outside the gene matches. Germline V CDR1 and CDR2: MNHEY, SVGAGI. In nucleotides, the CDR3 is TGTGCCAGTGGTTTACAGGGGGCAGACTATGGCTACACCTTC. Translated, it gives CASGLQGADYGYTF.

V and J are TRBV29-1 and TRBJ1-1; D uncertain. Germline CDR1 reads SQVTM; CDR2 reads ANQGSEA. Between the trimmed V and J ends, which lost 7 bases and 0 bases, there was a span of 15 bases. This CDR3 comprises 14 residues. The CDR3 DNA reads as TGCAGCGCCATCGGACTGATCATGAACACTGAAGCTTTCTTT. Translating gives CSAIGLIMNTEAFF.

The chain combines TRBV13 with TRBJ1-3; 7 bases are shared with TRBD1. The length of the CDR3 is 16 residues. CDR1 is PRHDT, CDR2 FYEKMQ, per germline (reference sequence). Unmatched junction bases numbered 7, after V lost 5 bases and J lost 0 bases. CDR3 nucleotides: TGTGCCAGCAGCCCCAAGGGACAGTACTCTGGAAACACCATATATTTT. Its translation is CASSPKGQYSGNTIYF.

In the case of this clone: The sample carries other DNA sequences with the same CDR3. This chain connects TRBV7-3 to TRBJ2-3; D gene ambiguous. V was trimmed by 1 base and J by 2 bases, leaving 10 bases between them. Germline V gene data show CDR1 as SGHTA and CDR2 as FQGTGA. The CDR3 is 15 amino acids. Here the CDR3 reads CASSLNSVSTDTQYF. The CDR3 DNA reads TGTGCCAGCAGCTTAAATTCTGTGTCCACAGATACGCAGTATTTT.

V is TRBV9 and J is TRBJ1-3; 10 bases agree with TRBD1. Germline V lookup: CDR1 SGDLS, CDR2 YYNGEE. The CDR3 is 16 amino acids. V was pared by 4 bases and J by 3 bases, with 7 bases of the junction left unmatched. Here the CDR3 reads CASSPGGTGVGNTIYF. The DNA for the CDR3 is TGTGCCAGCAGCCCGGGAGGGACAGGGGTTGGAAACACCATATATTTT.

The CDR3 sequence: CASSPRDRVYEQYF. The CDR3 DNA follows: TGTGCCAGCAGCCCTAGGGACAGGGTCTACGAGCAGTACTTC. The chain has TRBV7-2 and TRBJ2-7; TRBD1 aligns across 9 bases. Germline V gene sequence: CDR1 SGHTA, CDR2 FQGNSA. Trimming removed 5 bases from V and 3 bases from J; junction bases left unmatched: 5. This CDR3 has 14 residues.

CDR3 residues: CASSPPGVAYEQYF. The DNA for the CDR3 is TGTGCCAGCAGTCCTCCGGGGGTGGCCTACGAGCAGTACTTC. The J gene is TRBJ2-7, the V gene TRBV28; a possible D gene is TRBD2 (6 bases). V was pared by 5 bases and J by 2 bases, with 13 bases between. Germline-derived CDR1 and CDR2 are MDHEN and SYDVKM. This CDR3 region has 14 residues.

The chain employs TRBV6-1 and TRBJ2-1; 13 bases map to TRBD2. This CDR3 spans 15 amino acids. Germline lookup yields CDR1 MNHNS and CDR2 SASEGT. Trimming took 6 bases from V and 8 from J; bases not matched to a gene: 7. CDR3 amino acids: CASSVGLAGVDEQFF. For the CDR3, the DNA is TGTGCCAGCAGCGTCGGACTAGCGGGAGTTGATGAGCAGTTCTTC.

The chain links TRBV19 to TRBJ2-7; TRBD2 aligns across 11 bases. Germline values: CDR1 LNHDA, CDR2 SQIVND (reference sequence). CDR3 length: 16 amino acids. The J segment lost 2 bases and the V segment lost 5 bases, leaving 8 bases of the junction unmatched. The CDR3 here is CASSPWGTSGPYEQYF. In nucleotides, the CDR3 is TGTGCCAGTAGTCCTTGGGGGACTAGCGGCCCCTACGAGCAGTACTTC.

This chain joins TRBV7-2 and TRBJ1-1; 8 bases are shared with TRBD1. The V gene's germline CDR1 is SGHTA and CDR2 FQGNSA. The CDR3 contains 19 residues. V gave up 2 bases and J gave up 0 bases; unmatched junction bases: 14. The chain's CDR3 is CASSLPLRGPPPLNTEAFF. In DNA, the CDR3 is TGTGCCAGCAGCTTACCCCTCAGGGGGCCACCCCCACTGAACACTGAAGCTTTCTTT.

The J gene is TRBJ2-1, the V gene TRBV6-1, with TRBD1 matching over 10 bases. The CDR3 is made up of 15 amino acids. Germline trimming cut 5 bases from V and 7 bases from J; bases unmatched to any gene: 8. Germline V lookup: CDR1 MNHNS, CDR2 SASEGT. Written as DNA, the CDR3 is TGTGCCAGCAGTACCGGGACAGGGGTATGGAATGAGCAGTTCTTC. It codes for CASSTGTGVWNEQFF.

The chain couples TRBV6-5 to TRBJ1-1; D remains unclear. CDR1 is MNHEY, CDR2 SVGAGI, per germline. Trimming took 2 bases from V and 4 from J, leaving 11 bases between them. CDR3 length: 14 amino acids. This CDR3 is CASSYATMGTEAFF. The CDR3 nucleotides are TGTGCCAGCAGTTACGCTACTATGGGCACTGAAGCTTTCTTT.

The genes are TRBV6-5 and TRBJ1-5; 7 nucleotides line up with TRBD1. The V and J ends lost 5 bases and 10 bases, in that order; junction bases with no gene match: 8. Per germline, CDR1 MNHEY and CDR2 SVGAGI. The CDR3 spans 13 residues. The CDR3 coding sequence is TGTGCCAGCAGTGAAGGGGACAGCGCACCCCAGCATTTT. It codes for CASSEGDSAPQHF.